A selection of T cell receptor beta chains follows, all from one sample in a study of radiotherapy plus CTLA-4 blockade in lung cancer. Libraries were prepared by immunoSEQ multiplex PCR; TCRdb keeps only in-frame clonotypes and omits some of them. The data show about 48,000 clones, 70% to 90% seen once. Sequencing was performed on peripheral blood, taken from a patient treated with radiotherapy plus ipilimumab. The receptors stem from a human donor with non-small cell lung cancer that progressed on radiotherapy plus ipilimumab. Some clones in this sample may be carry-over from other donors' samples. Both conserved end residues are part of each CDR3. The order of the fields is clone size, J gene, D gene, V gene, CDR3 DNA, CDR3 protein. A D gene is named only where the DNA matches it firmly. For some rows the clone size is stated as once, few or many, or as a class when expanded; others skip it.

abundance: NA; j_gene: TRBJ2-1; d_gene: NA; v_gene: TRBV6-6; CDR3nt: TGTGCCAGCAGTAGCAACGGGGTCGCCTACAATGAGCAGTTCTTC; CDR3aa: CASSSNGVAYNEQFF
abundance: NA; j_gene: TRBJ1-1; d_gene: NA; v_gene: TRBV19; CDR3nt: TGTGCCAGTTCTAGAGGCCCAGGGACTGAAGCTTTCTTT; CDR3aa: CASSRGPGTEAFF
abundance: NA; j_gene: TRBJ1-5; d_gene: TRBD1; v_gene: TRBV7-9; CDR3nt: TGTGCCAGCGGACAGGGGGCGGTTCAGCCCCAGCATTTT; CDR3aa: CASGQGAVQPQHF
abundance: NA; j_gene: TRBJ1-2; d_gene: NA; v_gene: TRBV19; CDR3nt: TGTGCCAGTAGGACAGGTTCTAACTATGGCTACACCTTC; CDR3aa: CASRTGSNYGYTF
abundance: NA; j_gene: TRBJ2-1; d_gene: TRBD1; v_gene: TRBV5-1; CDR3nt: TGCGCCAGCAGCTCTTACTCGGGACAGGGGGCCGGTAAATACAATGAGCAGTTCTTC; CDR3aa: CASSSYSGQGAGKYNEQFF
abundance: NA; j_gene: TRBJ1-2; d_gene: NA; v_gene: TRBV19; CDR3nt: TGTGCCAGTACCACCTCGGGGGGGTATGGCTACACCTTC; CDR3aa: CASTTSGGYGYTF
abundance: NA; j_gene: TRBJ1-3; d_gene: NA; v_gene: TRBV29-1; CDR3nt: TGCGCACAGAAACACTCTGGAAACACCATATATTTT; CDR3aa: CAQKHSGNTIYF
abundance: few; j_gene: TRBJ2-3; d_gene: TRBD2; v_gene: TRBV19; CDR3nt: TGTGCCAGTACCGCGACTAGCGGGAGATACAGGGCAGATACGCAGTATTTT; CDR3aa: CASTATSGRYRADTQYF
abundance: NA; j_gene: TRBJ2-5; d_gene: TRBD2; v_gene: TRBV4-1; CDR3nt: TGCGCCAGCAGCCAAGTGGCGGGGGGTGAGACCCAGTACTTC; CDR3aa: CASSQVAGGETQYF
abundance: NA; j_gene: TRBJ1-2; d_gene: NA; v_gene: TRBV30; CDR3nt: TGTGCCTGGAGTAGGGGTCGGCACTATGGCTACACCTTC; CDR3aa: CAWSRGRHYGYTF
abundance: NA; j_gene: TRBJ2-1; d_gene: TRBD1; v_gene: TRBV18; CDR3nt: TGTGCCAGCTCACGACAGGGGGCGGGGTACAATGAGCAGTTCTTC; CDR3aa: CASSRQGAGYNEQFF
abundance: NA; j_gene: TRBJ2-7; d_gene: NA; v_gene: TRBV4-1; CDR3nt: TGCGCCAGCAGCCAGGGCATGGACGAGCAGTACTTC; CDR3aa: CASSQGMDEQYF
abundance: few; j_gene: TRBJ1-4; d_gene: TRBD1; v_gene: TRBV5-1; CDR3nt: TGCGCCAGCAGCTCTGGGACAGGGGGCTCAACTAATGAAAAACTGTTTTTT; CDR3aa: CASSSGTGGSTNEKLFF
abundance: few; j_gene: TRBJ1-5; d_gene: NA; v_gene: TRBV29-1; CDR3nt: TGCAGCCCGACCCACACACTCCCGAATGGGGCCGTTCATAGCAATCAGCCCCAGCATTTT; CDR3aa: CSPTHTLPNGAVHSNQPQHF
abundance: NA; j_gene: TRBJ2-7; d_gene: NA; v_gene: TRBV5-1; CDR3nt: TGCGCCAGCAGCTTGAAGGGGGACGAGCAGTACTTC; CDR3aa: CASSLKGDEQYF
abundance: NA; j_gene: TRBJ2-7; d_gene: NA; v_gene: TRBV6-6; CDR3nt: TGTGCCAGCAGTTACCAACGGGTGGTGGGTCACGAGCAGTACTTC; CDR3aa: CASSYQRVVGHEQYF
abundance: NA; j_gene: TRBJ2-3; d_gene: NA; v_gene: TRBV9; CDR3nt: TGTGCCAGCAGCGTAGGGGTAGGGGCGGGAACAGATACGCAGTATTTT; CDR3aa: CASSVGVGAGTDTQYF
abundance: NA; j_gene: TRBJ2-3; d_gene: NA; v_gene: TRBV7-3; CDR3nt: TGTGCCAGCAGCTTAACGGGGGGAGCGGATACGCAGTATTTT; CDR3aa: CASSLTGGADTQYF
abundance: NA; j_gene: TRBJ2-3; d_gene: TRBD2; v_gene: TRBV11-1; CDR3nt: TGTGCCAGCAAAACTACTAGCGGCCCCACAGATACGCAGTATTTT; CDR3aa: CASKTTSGPTDTQYF
abundance: NA; j_gene: TRBJ1-1; d_gene: TRBD1; v_gene: TRBV30; CDR3nt: TGTGCCAGTCAGGGGGCAAACACTGAAGCTTTCTTT; CDR3aa: CASQGANTEAFF
abundance: NA; j_gene: TRBJ2-7; d_gene: NA; v_gene: TRBV11-2; CDR3nt: TGTGCCAGCAGCTTACGGGGTCTAGCGAGCTCCTACGAGCAGTACTTC; CDR3aa: CASSLRGLASSYEQYF
abundance: NA; j_gene: TRBJ2-1; d_gene: TRBD2; v_gene: TRBV11-2; CDR3nt: TGTGCCAGCAGCTCCGGACTAGCGGAAAACTACAATGAGCAGTTCTTC; CDR3aa: CASSSGLAENYNEQFF
abundance: NA; j_gene: TRBJ2-1; d_gene: TRBD2; v_gene: TRBV28; CDR3nt: TGTGCCAGCAGTTTAGGTAGCGGGAGGGCCAATGAGCAGTTCTTC; CDR3aa: CASSLGSGRANEQFF
abundance: NA; j_gene: TRBJ1-1; d_gene: NA; v_gene: TRBV4-2; CDR3nt: TGTGCCAGCAGCCAGGGAGCGGGAGGGAGCACTGAAGCTTTCTTT; CDR3aa: CASSQGAGGSTEAFF
abundance: NA; j_gene: TRBJ2-1; d_gene: TRBD2; v_gene: TRBV7-3; CDR3nt: TGTGCCAGCAGTTCCGGGACTAGCGGGTATTCGTCCTACAATGAGCAGTTCTTC; CDR3aa: CASSSGTSGYSSYNEQFF
abundance: NA; j_gene: TRBJ1-4; d_gene: NA; v_gene: TRBV2; CDR3nt: TGTGCCAGCAATAGACAGGCAACTAATGAAAAACTGTTTTTT; CDR3aa: CASNRQATNEKLFF
abundance: NA; j_gene: TRBJ1-1; d_gene: NA; v_gene: TRBV19; CDR3nt: TGTGCCAGTATCTTGACAGGCGGTGCAACTGAAGCTTTCTTT; CDR3aa: CASILTGGATEAFF
abundance: NA; j_gene: TRBJ2-7; d_gene: NA; v_gene: TRBV11-2; CDR3nt: TGTGCCAGCAGCTTAGCATCCTACGAGCAGTACTTC; CDR3aa: CASSLASYEQYF
abundance: NA; j_gene: TRBJ2-7; d_gene: NA; v_gene: TRBV5-1; CDR3nt: TGCGCCAGCAGTCTAACGCGTGACGAGCAGTACTTC; CDR3aa: CASSLTRDEQYF
abundance: NA; j_gene: TRBJ2-4; d_gene: TRBD2; v_gene: TRBV5-1; CDR3nt: TGCGCCAGCAGCTTGGAGGGGAGGGCCGGTACCAAAAACATTCAGTACTTC; CDR3aa: CASSLEGRAGTKNIQYF
abundance: few; j_gene: TRBJ2-6; d_gene: TRBD1; v_gene: TRBV7-7; CDR3nt: TGTGCCAGCAGCCTCTCCCCATCAGGGGGCAGAGCTGGGGCCAACGTCCTGACTTTC; CDR3aa: CASSLSPSGGRAGANVLTF
abundance: NA; j_gene: TRBJ2-7; d_gene: NA; v_gene: TRBV7-2; CDR3nt: TGTGCCAGCAGCTTCAATAGGGGAGAGCAGTACTTC; CDR3aa: CASSFNRGEQYF
abundance: NA; j_gene: TRBJ2-5; d_gene: NA; v_gene: TRBV27; CDR3nt: TGTGCCAGCAGGGCCACAAGGGGCTCGCAAGAGACCCAGTACTTC; CDR3aa: CASRATRGSQETQYF
abundance: NA; j_gene: TRBJ1-3; d_gene: NA; v_gene: TRBV10-2; CDR3nt: TGCGCCAGCAGCCCCGACAGGCAATTCTCTGGAAACACCATATATTTT; CDR3aa: CASSPDRQFSGNTIYF
abundance: few; j_gene: TRBJ2-7; d_gene: NA; v_gene: TRBV5-5; CDR3nt: TGTGCCAGCAGCCCGCACGGGCAGGGGGGTTACGAGCAGTACTTC; CDR3aa: CASSPHGQGGYEQYF
abundance: few; j_gene: TRBJ2-3; d_gene: TRBD2; v_gene: TRBV29-1; CDR3nt: TGCAGCGTTGCGGGGCTAGCGGGAGGGTCTATTAGCACAGATACGCAGTATTTT; CDR3aa: CSVAGLAGGSISTDTQYF
abundance: NA; j_gene: TRBJ1-5; d_gene: NA; v_gene: TRBV10-2; CDR3nt: TGCGCCAGCAGATCGGGGGATCAGCCCCAGCATTTT; CDR3aa: CASRSGDQPQHF
abundance: NA; j_gene: TRBJ1-5; d_gene: NA; v_gene: TRBV6-1; CDR3nt: TGTGCCAGCAGTGAGGGGGGGTGGGATAAGCAGCCCCAGCATTTT; CDR3aa: CASSEGGWDKQPQHF
abundance: once; j_gene: TRBJ2-3; d_gene: TRBD2; v_gene: TRBV6-1; CDR3nt: TGTGCCAGCAGTGAACTGGTACTAGCGGGGGGAGGTACGCAGTATTTT; CDR3aa: CASSELVLAGGGTQYF
abundance: NA; j_gene: TRBJ2-5; d_gene: TRBD1; v_gene: TRBV9; CDR3nt: TGTGCCAGCAGCGAAAACAGGGGGCTGGAGACCCAGTACTTC; CDR3aa: CASSENRGLETQYF
abundance: NA; j_gene: TRBJ2-7; d_gene: NA; v_gene: TRBV27; CDR3nt: TGTGCCAGCAGTGTCGGACTGGTGGGGTACGAGCAGTACTTC; CDR3aa: CASSVGLVGYEQYF
abundance: NA; j_gene: TRBJ2-1; d_gene: TRBD2; v_gene: TRBV27; CDR3nt: TGTGCCAGCAGAGTTGAGCGGGGGTACAATGAGCAGTTCTTC; CDR3aa: CASRVERGYNEQFF
abundance: NA; j_gene: TRBJ2-4; d_gene: TRBD1; v_gene: TRBV19; CDR3nt: TGTGCCAGTACCCAATTGACAGGGGAGCGAAGCATTCAGTACTTC; CDR3aa: CASTQLTGERSIQYF
abundance: NA; j_gene: TRBJ2-7; d_gene: NA; v_gene: TRBV2; CDR3nt: TGTGCCAGCAGTGTATTACAGGTCTACGAGCAGTACTTC; CDR3aa: CASSVLQVYEQYF
abundance: NA; j_gene: TRBJ2-3; d_gene: TRBD2; v_gene: TRBV5-4; CDR3nt: TGTGCCAGCAGCCTACTAGCGGACCTCACAGATACGCAGTATTTT; CDR3aa: CASSLLADLTDTQYF
abundance: NA; j_gene: TRBJ1-1; d_gene: NA; v_gene: TRBV5-5; CDR3nt: TGTGCCAGCAGCTTGTTTGGAGGAGGGACCCACACTGAAGCTTTCTTT; CDR3aa: CASSLFGGGTHTEAFF
abundance: NA; j_gene: TRBJ1-6; d_gene: NA; v_gene: TRBV6-5; CDR3nt: TGTGCCAGCAGTTACCAGGCCGATTCCAATTCACCCCTCCACTTT; CDR3aa: CASSYQADSNSPLHF
abundance: NA; j_gene: TRBJ2-2; d_gene: NA; v_gene: TRBV19; CDR3nt: TGTGCCAGTAGTGTCACTAGTAACACCGGGGAGCTGTTTTTT; CDR3aa: CASSVTSNTGELFF
abundance: NA; j_gene: TRBJ2-5; d_gene: TRBD2; v_gene: TRBV29-1; CDR3nt: TGCAGCGTCTTCGATAGCGGGAGGGCCGGTGGGGAGACCCAGTACTTC; CDR3aa: CSVFDSGRAGGETQYF
abundance: NA; j_gene: TRBJ2-3; d_gene: TRBD2; v_gene: TRBV7-6; CDR3nt: TGTGCCAGCAGCTCAATACTAGCGGGAGAAGAAACAGATACGCAGTATTTT; CDR3aa: CASSSILAGEETDTQYF
abundance: NA; j_gene: TRBJ2-2; d_gene: TRBD2; v_gene: TRBV6-5; CDR3nt: TGTGCCAGCACTCAACGGGGGGGAACCGGGGAGCTGTTTTTT; CDR3aa: CASTQRGGTGELFF
abundance: once; j_gene: TRBJ2-2; d_gene: TRBD2; v_gene: TRBV15; CDR3nt: TGTGCCACCCGCCTTAGACTAGCGGGGCACACCGGGGAGCTGTTTTTT; CDR3aa: CATRLRLAGHTGELFF
abundance: NA; j_gene: TRBJ2-1; d_gene: TRBD2; v_gene: TRBV27; CDR3nt: TGTGCCAGCAGCCGTTTCTCTAGCGGGGGTGATTATGAGCAGTTCTTC; CDR3aa: CASSRFSSGGDYEQFF
abundance: NA; j_gene: TRBJ2-1; d_gene: NA; v_gene: TRBV9; CDR3nt: TGTGCCAGCAGCGTAGCCGGGGGGCAGATCTACAATGAGCAGTTCTTC; CDR3aa: CASSVAGGQIYNEQFF
abundance: NA; j_gene: TRBJ2-2; d_gene: NA; v_gene: TRBV4-3; CDR3nt: TGCGCCAGCTCACTAGGGTTGAACACCGGGGAGCTGTTTTTT; CDR3aa: CASSLGLNTGELFF
abundance: NA; j_gene: TRBJ2-7; d_gene: NA; v_gene: TRBV5-1; CDR3nt: TGCGCCAGCAGCTTGGTCGGAGCAACCTCCTACGAGCAGTACTTC; CDR3aa: CASSLVGATSYEQYF
abundance: NA; j_gene: TRBJ2-6; d_gene: TRBD1; v_gene: TRBV25-1; CDR3nt: TGTGCCAGCAGCTTCAGGGGACAGGGGATTTCTGGGGCCAACGTCCTGACTTTC; CDR3aa: CASSFRGQGISGANVLTF